The 4 T cell receptor beta chains listed next were all sequenced from one sample in a study of blood T cell repertoires in COVID-19. Clones were sequenced by immunoSEQ multiplex PCR, and TCRdb holds only the in-frame ones, with some missing. The sample comprises approximately 200,000 clones, about nine tenths of which are singletons, and approximately 10% rests with the top ten. The sample was PBMCs or T cells enriched from blood (not recorded which). Receptors were obtained from a young man with acute COVID-19.

The V and J genes are TRBV19 and TRBJ1-1; D call uncertain. Germline CDR1 is LNHDA and CDR2 is SQIVND (reference sequence). The CDR3 runs 13 residues. V was pared by 5 bases and J by 1 base, with 8 bases between. This chain's CDR3 is CASSLGPNTEAFF. The CDR3 DNA follows: TGTGCCAGTAGTCTAGGGCCGAACACTGAAGCTTTCTTT.

This clone was counted a few times. The chain couples TRBV5-1 to TRBJ2-2; 7 nucleotides line up with TRBD2. There are 15 residues in the CDR3. Germline CDR1 is SGHRS and CDR2 is YFSETQ. V trimming: 2 bases; J trimming: 3 bases; junction bases outside the gene matches: 4. The CDR3, as DNA: TGCGCCAGCAGCTTCGCGGGAGAGGACACCGGGGAGCTGTTTTTT. Translating gives CASSFAGEDTGELFF.

This chain links TRBV21-1 with TRBJ1-6; whether TRBD1, the table's D call, matches the DNA was not checked. TRBV21-1 is an annotated pseudogene. The CDR3 runs 15 residues. CDR3 in amino acids: CASKQSGASNSPLHF. CDR3 DNA: TGTGCCAGCAAACAATCAGGGGCCTCAAATTCACCCCTCCACTTT.

The chain carries TRBV6-2 or TRBV6-3 and TRBJ2-1, with D perhaps matching TRBD2 (5 bases). Germline CDR1 is MNHEY and CDR2 is SVGEGT. This CDR3 comprises 13 residues. Trimming shortened V by 4 bases and J by 7 bases, and 11 bases separated the two germline ends. The CDR3 bases are TGTGCCAGCAGTTCCACCGAGCGGAATGAGCAGTTCTTC. The encoded protein is CASSSTERNEQFF.